The present T cell receptor beta chain was sequenced within a study of T cell responses to AZD1222 COVID-19 vaccine. Study findings and constraints: Reportedly, close to half of spike-specific TCRs are directed against unmutated variant regions. Dominant CD4 TCR responses targeted spike regions 160-218 and 743-854. AZD1222 recipients seropositive at baseline numbered only six or seven. Without day 14 samples, only post-peak T cell repertoires were studied.

V shed 2 bases and J shed 4 bases, with 12 bases lying between them. This CDR3 has 14 amino acids. In germline, CDR1 is SGHNT, CDR2 YYREEE (reference sequence). Worth noting for this clone: No antigen is known for it.

This table comes from immunoSEQ multiplex PCR, and its TCRdb copy is limited to in-frame clones, with some not included. Counted here are some 120,000 clones, roughly 87% occurring once; the ten biggest clones make up about 4.5%. The specimen comprised peripheral blood, sampled on day 0 of MenACWY control vaccination. The TCR originated in an adult in good health. This sequence joins TRBV5-4 and TRBJ2-5, with D perhaps TRBD2 (6 bases). CDR3 sequence: CASSFGGVRETQYF. The CDR3 nucleotides are TGTGCCAGCAGCTTCGGAGGGGTTAGAGAGACCCAGTACTTC.